The following is a T cell receptor (beta chain) sequence with its context. Its antigen is unknown. This sample is drawn from a study of blood T cells in healthy people across ages. Whole-study results and caveats: In older individuals, TCR beta diversity per million T cells was lower, falling roughly linearly with age.

Donors were healthy Caucasian individuals from Russia aged about 6 to 100. CDR3 length: 18 amino acids. Trimming removed 1 base from V and 5 bases from J; junction bases left unmatched: 8. CDR1 is SGHDN, CDR2 FVKESK, per germline. Through a sample-barcoded 5' primer and a J-beta primer mix, a second PCR was run for roughly 6 to 11 cycles. In TCRdb, the 5' RACE reads were re-called with MiXCR into one record per CDR3 protein. The sample holds some 800,000 distinct CDR3 sequences; roughly 25% are singletons and the top ten take approximately 3.7%. This sample was also put to use in a study of T cells of mothers and their children.

Material: blood. The chain joins TRBV14 to TRBJ2-5; the match to TRBD2 covers 15 bases. This receptor was identified in a boy between 10 and 17 years old in good health. As DNA, the CDR3 is TGTGCCAGCAGCCAAGGGGGACTAGCGGGAGGAGTTGGTGAGACCCAGTACTTC. Protein sequence: CASSQGGLAGGVGETQYF.